This TCR beta chain was found in a study of radiation and T cells in renal cell carcinoma. Some clones are missing from TCRdb's copy, which holds only in-frame ones; the method was immunoSEQ multiplex PCR. There are about 20,000 clones in the sample; less than 70% occur only once, and 12% lies in the top ten. By sample share, this clone is medium-sized. Trimming removed 8 bases from V and 5 bases from J, with 15 bases in between. Germline CDR1 reads LNHNV; CDR2 reads YYDKDF (reference sequence). There are 14 residues in the CDR3. Stated treatment: 15 Gy SBRT to primary tumor, nephrectomy 4 weeks later.

This chain uses TRBV15 with TRBJ1-4; D unresolved. This receptor was obtained from a woman aged 70-85 years with renal cell carcinoma. Sequenced here: tumor tissue, sampled from a patient whose treatment included radiotherapy and nephrectomy. The CDR3 reads CATQLVGVNEKLFF. CDR3 in DNA: TGTGCCACCCAACTCGTAGGAGTAAATGAAAAACTGTTTTTT.